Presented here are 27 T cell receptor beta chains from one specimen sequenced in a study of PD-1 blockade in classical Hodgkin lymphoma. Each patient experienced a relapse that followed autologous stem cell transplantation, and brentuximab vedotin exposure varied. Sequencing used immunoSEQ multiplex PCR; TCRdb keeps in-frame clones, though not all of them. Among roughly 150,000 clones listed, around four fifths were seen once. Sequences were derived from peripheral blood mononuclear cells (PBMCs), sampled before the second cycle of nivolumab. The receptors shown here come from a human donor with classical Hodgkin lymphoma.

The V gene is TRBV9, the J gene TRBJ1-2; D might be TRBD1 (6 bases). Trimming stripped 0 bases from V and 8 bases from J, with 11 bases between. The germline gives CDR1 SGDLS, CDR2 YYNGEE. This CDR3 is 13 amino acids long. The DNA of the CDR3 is TGTGCCAGCAGCGTAGGCAGGGGAAACGGCTACACCTTC. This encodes CASSVGRGNGYTF.

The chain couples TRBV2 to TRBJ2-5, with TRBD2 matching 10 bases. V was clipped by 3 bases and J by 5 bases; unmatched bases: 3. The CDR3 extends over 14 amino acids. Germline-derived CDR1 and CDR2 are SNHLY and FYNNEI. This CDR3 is CASSELAGGETQYF. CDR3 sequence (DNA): TGTGCCAGCAGTGAGTTAGCGGGGGGTGAGACCCAGTACTTC.

CDR3 sequence: CASSSSGGSYNEQFF. The DNA for the CDR3 is TGTGCCAGCAGCTCTAGCGGGGGGTCTTACAATGAGCAGTTCTTC. V gene TRBV7-9 combines with J gene TRBJ2-1; 11 bases are a match to TRBD2. The CDR3 is 15 residues long. CDR1 and CDR2 (germline): SEHNR, FQNEAQ (reference sequence). Trimming removed 4 bases from V and 4 bases from J; junction bases left unmatched: 3.

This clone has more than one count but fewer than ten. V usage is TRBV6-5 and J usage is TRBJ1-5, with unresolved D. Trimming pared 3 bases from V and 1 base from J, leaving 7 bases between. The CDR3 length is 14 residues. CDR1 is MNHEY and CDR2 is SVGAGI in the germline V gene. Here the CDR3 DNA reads TGTGCCAGCAGTTATGCGTCGAGCAATCAGCCCCAGCATTTT. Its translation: CASSYASSNQPQHF.

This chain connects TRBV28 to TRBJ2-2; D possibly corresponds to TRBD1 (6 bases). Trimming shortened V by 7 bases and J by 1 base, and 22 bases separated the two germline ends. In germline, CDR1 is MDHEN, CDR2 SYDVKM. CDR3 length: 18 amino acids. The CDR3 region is CASTLPVMGHLNTGELFF. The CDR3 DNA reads TGTGCCAGCACCCTTCCGGTCATGGGACACCTGAACACCGGGGAGCTGTTTTTT. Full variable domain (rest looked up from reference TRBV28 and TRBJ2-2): DVKVTQSSRYLVKRTGEKVFLECVQDMDHENMFWYRQDPGLGLRLIYFSYDVKMKEKGDIPEGYSVSREKKERFSLILESASTNQTSMYLCASTLPVMGHLNTGELFFGEGSRLTVL.

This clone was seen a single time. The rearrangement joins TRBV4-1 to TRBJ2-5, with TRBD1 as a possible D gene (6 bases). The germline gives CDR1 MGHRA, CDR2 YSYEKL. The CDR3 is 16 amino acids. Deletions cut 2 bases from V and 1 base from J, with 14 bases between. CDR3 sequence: CASSQNRATTQETQYF. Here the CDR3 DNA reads TGCGCCAGCAGCCAAAACAGGGCGACGACCCAAGAGACCCAGTACTTC.

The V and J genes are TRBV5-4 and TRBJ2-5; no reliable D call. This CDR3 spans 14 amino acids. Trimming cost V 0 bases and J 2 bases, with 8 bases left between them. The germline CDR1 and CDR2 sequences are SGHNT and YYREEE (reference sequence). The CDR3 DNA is TGTGCCAGCAGCTTGGCAGCCGGGCAAGAGACCCAGTACTTC. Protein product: CASSLAAGQETQYF.

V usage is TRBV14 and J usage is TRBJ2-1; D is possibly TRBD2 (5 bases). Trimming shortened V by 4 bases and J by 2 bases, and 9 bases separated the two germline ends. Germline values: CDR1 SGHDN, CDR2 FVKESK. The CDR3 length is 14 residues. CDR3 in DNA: TGTGCCAGCAGCCTCTGGAGGACCTACAATGAGCAGTTCTTC. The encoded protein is CASSLWRTYNEQFF.

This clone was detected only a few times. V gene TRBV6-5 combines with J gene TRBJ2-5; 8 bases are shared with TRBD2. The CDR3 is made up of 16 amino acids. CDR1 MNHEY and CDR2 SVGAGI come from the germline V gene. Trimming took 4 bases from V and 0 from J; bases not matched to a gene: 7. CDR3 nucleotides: TGTGCCAGCAGTTTTGGACTAGCCTCCTACCAAGAGACCCAGTACTTC. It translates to CASSFGLASYQETQYF.

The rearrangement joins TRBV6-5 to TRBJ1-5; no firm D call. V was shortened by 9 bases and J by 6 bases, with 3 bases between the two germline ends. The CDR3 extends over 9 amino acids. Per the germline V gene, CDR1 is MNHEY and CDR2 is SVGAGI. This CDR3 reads CASGQPQHF. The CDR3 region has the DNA TGTGCCAGTGGTCAGCCCCAGCATTTT.

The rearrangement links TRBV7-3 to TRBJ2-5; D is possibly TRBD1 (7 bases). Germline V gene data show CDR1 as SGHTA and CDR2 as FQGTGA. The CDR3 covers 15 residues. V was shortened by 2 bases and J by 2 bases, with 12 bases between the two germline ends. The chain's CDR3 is CASSLQPGGQETQYF. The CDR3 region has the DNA TGTGCCAGCAGCTTACAGCCAGGGGGGCAAGAGACCCAGTACTTC.

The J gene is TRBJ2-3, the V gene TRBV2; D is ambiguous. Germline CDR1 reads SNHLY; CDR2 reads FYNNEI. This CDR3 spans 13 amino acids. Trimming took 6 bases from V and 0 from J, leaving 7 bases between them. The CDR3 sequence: CASRETSTDTQYF. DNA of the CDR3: TGTGCCAGCAGGGAAACGAGCACAGATACGCAGTATTTT.

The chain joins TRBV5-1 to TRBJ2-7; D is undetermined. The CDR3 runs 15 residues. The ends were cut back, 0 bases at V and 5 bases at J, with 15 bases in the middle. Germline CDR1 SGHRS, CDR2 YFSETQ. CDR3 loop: CASSLGWGIYDEQYF. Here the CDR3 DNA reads TGCGCCAGCAGCTTGGGATGGGGTATTTACGACGAGCAGTACTTC. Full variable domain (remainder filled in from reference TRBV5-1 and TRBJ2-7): KAGVTQTPRYLIKTRGQQVTLSCSPISGHRSVSWYQQTPGQGLQFLFEYFSETQRNKGNFPGRFSGRQFSNSRSEMNVSTLELGDSALYLCASSLGWGIYDEQYFGPGTRLTVT.

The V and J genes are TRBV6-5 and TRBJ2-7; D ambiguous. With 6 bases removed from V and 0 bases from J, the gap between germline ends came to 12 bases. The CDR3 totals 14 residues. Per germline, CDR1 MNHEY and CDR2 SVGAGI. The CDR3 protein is CASSPRSSSYEQYF. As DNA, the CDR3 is TGTGCCAGCAGCCCCAGGTCGAGCTCCTACGAGCAGTACTTC.

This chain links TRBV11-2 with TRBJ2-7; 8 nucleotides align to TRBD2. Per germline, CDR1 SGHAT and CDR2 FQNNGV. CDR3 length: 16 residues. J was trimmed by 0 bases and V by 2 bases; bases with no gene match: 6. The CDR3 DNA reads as TGTGCCAGCAGCTTACGGACTAGCCGCGCCTCCTACGAGCAGTACTTC. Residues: CASSLRTSRASYEQYF.

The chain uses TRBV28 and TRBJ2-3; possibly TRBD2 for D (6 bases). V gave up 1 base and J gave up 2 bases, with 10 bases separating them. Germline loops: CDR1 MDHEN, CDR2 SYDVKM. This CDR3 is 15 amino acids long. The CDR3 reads CASSLSAGYTDTQYF. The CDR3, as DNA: TGTGCCAGCAGTTTATCCGCGGGGTACACAGATACGCAGTATTTT.

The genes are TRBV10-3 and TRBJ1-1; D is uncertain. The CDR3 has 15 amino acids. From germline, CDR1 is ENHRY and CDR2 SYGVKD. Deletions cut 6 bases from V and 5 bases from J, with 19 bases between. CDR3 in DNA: TGTGCCATCAGACCCCGACACGGGGTGGGAACTGAAGCTTTCTTT. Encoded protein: CAIRPRHGVGTEAFF.

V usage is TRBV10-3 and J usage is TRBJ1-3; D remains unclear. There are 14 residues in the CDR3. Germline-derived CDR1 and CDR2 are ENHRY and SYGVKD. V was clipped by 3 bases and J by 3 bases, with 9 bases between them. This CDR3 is CAISEGGYGNTIYF. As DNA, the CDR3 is TGTGCCATCAGTGAAGGAGGGTATGGAAACACCATATATTTT.

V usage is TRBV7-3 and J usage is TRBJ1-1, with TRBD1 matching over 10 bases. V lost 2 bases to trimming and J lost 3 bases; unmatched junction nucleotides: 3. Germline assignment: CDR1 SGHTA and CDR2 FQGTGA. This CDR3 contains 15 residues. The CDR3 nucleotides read TGTGCCAGCAGCTTAGAGGGACAGGGGTACACTGAAGCTTTCTTT. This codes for CASSLEGQGYTEAFF.

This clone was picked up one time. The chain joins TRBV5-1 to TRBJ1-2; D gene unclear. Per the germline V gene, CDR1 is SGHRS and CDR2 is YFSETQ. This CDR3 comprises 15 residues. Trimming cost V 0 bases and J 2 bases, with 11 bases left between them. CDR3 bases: TGCGCCAGCAGCTTGGCACCGACGGAAAACTATGGCTACACCTTC. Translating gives CASSLAPTENYGYTF.

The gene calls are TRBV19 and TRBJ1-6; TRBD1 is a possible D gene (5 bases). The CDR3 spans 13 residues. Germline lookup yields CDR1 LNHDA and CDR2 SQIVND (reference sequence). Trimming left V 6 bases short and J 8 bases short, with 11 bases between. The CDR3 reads CASSGREDSPLHF. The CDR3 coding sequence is TGTGCCAGTAGCGGCAGGGAGGATTCACCCCTCCACTTT. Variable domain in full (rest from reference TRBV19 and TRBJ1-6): DGGITQSPKYLFRKEGQNVTLSCEQNLNHDAMYWYRQDPGQGLRLIYYSQIVNDFQKGDIAEGYSVSREKKESFPLTVTSAQKNPTAFYLCASSGREDSPLHFGNGTRLTVT.

DNA of the CDR3: TGTGCCAGCAGTTTACTTCGCGGGAGCTCCTACAATGAGCAGTTCTTC. Residues: CASSLLRGSSYNEQFF. The chain carries TRBV27 and TRBJ2-1, with 7 bases identical to TRBD2. V gave up 2 bases and J gave up 0 bases; unmatched junction bases: 4. The CDR3 consists of 16 residues. The germline V gene has CDR1 MNHEY and CDR2 SMNVEV (reference sequence).

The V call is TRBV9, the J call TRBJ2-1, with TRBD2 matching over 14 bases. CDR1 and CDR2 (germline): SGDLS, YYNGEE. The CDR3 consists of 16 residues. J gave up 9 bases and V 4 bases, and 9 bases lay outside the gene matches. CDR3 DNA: TGTGCCAGCAGCTCAAAAGGGACTAGCGGGAGTAGTGAGCAGTTCTTC. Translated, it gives CASSSKGTSGSSEQFF.

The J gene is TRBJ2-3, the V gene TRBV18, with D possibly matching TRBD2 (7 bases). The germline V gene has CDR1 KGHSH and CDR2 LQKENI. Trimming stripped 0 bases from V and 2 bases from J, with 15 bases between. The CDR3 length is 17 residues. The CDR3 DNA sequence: TGTGCCAGCTCACCACCGAGGGGGGGCCCCCTCACAGATACGCAGTATTTT. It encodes CASSPPRGGPLTDTQYF.

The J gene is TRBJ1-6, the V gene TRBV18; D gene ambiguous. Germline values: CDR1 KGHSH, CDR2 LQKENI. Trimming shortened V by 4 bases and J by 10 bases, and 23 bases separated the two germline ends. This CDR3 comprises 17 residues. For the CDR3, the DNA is TGTGCCAGCTCACTAACACCGCAGAACCCGGAGGAATCACCCCTCCACTTT. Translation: CASSLTPQNPEESPLHF.

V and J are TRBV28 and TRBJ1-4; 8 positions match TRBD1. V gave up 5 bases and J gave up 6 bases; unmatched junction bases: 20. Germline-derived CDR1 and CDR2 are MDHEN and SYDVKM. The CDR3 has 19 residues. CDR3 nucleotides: TGTGCCAGCAGTCCTCGACTGAGCTGGGGCGGACAGGGTGATGAAAAACTGTTTTTT. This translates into CASSPRLSWGGQGDEKLFF.

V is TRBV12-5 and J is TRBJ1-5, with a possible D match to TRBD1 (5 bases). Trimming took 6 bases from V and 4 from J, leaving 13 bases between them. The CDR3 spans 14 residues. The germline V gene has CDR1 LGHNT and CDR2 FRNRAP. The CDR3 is CASGPGLPNQPQHF. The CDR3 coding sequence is TGTGCTAGTGGGCCGGGACTCCCTAATCAGCCCCAGCATTTT.